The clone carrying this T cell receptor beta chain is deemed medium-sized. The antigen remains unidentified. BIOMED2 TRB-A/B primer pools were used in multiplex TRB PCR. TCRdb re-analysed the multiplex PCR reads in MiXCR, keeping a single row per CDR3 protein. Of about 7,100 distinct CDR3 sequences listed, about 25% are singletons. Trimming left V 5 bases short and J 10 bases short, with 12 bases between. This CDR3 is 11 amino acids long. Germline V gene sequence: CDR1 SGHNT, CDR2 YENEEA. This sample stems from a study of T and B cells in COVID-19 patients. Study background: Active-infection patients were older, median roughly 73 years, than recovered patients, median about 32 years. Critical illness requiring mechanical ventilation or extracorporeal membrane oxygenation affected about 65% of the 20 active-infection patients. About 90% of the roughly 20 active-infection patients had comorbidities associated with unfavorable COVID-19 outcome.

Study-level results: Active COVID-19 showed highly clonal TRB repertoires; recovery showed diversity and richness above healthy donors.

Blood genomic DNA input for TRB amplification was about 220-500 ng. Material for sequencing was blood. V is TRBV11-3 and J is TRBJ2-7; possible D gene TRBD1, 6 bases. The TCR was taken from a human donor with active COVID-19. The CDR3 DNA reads TGTGCCAGCAGCCCGGACAGCCGCCAGTACTTC. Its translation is CASSPDSRQYF.